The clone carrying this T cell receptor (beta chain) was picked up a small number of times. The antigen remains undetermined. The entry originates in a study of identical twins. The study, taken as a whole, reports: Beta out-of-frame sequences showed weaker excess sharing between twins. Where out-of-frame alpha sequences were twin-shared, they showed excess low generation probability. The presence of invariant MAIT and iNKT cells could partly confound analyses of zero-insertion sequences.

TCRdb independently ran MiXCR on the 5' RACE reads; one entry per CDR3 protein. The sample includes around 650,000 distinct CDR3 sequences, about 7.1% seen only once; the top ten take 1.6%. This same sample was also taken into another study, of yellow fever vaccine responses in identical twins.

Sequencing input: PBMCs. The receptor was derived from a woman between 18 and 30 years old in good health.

The CDR3 nucleotides are TGCAGTGCTAGCGGGCGCGGACTAGCGGGAGGAGAGACCCAGTACTTC. Protein: CSASGRGLAGGETQYF. This sequence joins TRBV20-1 and TRBJ2-5; TRBD2 matches at 14 bases. The CDR3 extends over 16 amino acids. With V trimmed by 3 bases and J by 4 bases, 7 bases remained unmatched. Germline CDR1 reads DFQATT; CDR2 reads SNEGSKA (reference sequence).